Included here is one T cell receptor (beta chain) sequence, with context. Method: immunoSEQ multiplex PCR; TCRdb's copy keeps in-frame clones and lacks some. This repertoire shows about 210,000 clones, 89% found once; its top ten account for about 5%. This record comes from a study of blood T cell repertoires in COVID-19. Per the germline V gene, CDR1 is SGHRS and CDR2 is YFSETQ. The CDR3 loop spans 15 amino acids. V was shortened by 4 bases and J by 2 bases, with 12 bases between the two germline ends. The specimen was peripheral blood. The chain has TRBV5-1 and TRBJ1-4, with D tentatively TRBD1 (5 bases). This TCR was sampled from a woman between 40 and 50 years old with acute or convalescent COVID-19. CDR3 in amino acids: CASSREGWTNEKLFF. Written as DNA, the CDR3 is TGCGCCAGCAGCAGGGAGGGGTGGACTAATGAAAAACTGTTTTTT.